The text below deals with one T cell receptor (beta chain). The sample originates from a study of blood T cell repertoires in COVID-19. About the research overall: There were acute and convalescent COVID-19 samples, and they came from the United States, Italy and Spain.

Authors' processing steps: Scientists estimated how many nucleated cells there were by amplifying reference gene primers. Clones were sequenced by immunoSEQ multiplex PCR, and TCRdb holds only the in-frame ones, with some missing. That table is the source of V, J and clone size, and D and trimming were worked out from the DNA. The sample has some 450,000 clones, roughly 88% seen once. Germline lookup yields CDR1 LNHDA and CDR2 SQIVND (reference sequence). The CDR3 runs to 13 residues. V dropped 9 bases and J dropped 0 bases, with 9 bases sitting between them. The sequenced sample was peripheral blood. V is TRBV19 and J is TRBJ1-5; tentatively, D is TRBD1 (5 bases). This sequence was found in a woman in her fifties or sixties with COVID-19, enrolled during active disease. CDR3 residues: CASATVSNQPQHF. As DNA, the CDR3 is TGTGCCAGCGCGACAGTTAGCAATCAGCCCCAGCATTTT.